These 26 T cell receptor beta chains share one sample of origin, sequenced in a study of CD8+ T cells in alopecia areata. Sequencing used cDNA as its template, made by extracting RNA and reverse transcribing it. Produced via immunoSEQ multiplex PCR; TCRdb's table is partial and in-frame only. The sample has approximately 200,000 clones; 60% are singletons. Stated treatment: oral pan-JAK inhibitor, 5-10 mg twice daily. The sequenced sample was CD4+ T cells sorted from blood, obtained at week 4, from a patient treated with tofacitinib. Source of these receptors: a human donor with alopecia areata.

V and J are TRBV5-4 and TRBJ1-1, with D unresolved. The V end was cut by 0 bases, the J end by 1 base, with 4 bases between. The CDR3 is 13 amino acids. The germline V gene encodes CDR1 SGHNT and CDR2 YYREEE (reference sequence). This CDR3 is CASSLEQNTEAFF. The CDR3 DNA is TGTGCCAGCAGCTTGGAACAGAACACTGAAGCTTTCTTT.

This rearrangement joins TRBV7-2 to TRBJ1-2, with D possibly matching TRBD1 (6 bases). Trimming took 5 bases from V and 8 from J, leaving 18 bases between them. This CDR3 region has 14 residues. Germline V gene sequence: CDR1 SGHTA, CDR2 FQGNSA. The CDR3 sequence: CASSADRSTEGYTF. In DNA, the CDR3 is TGTGCCAGCAGCGCTGACAGGTCAACGGAAGGCTACACCTTC.

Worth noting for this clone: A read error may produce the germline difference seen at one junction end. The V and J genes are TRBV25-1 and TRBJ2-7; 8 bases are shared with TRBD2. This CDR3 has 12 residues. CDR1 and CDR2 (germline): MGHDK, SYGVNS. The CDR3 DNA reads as TGTGCCAGCAGTGAGTCGGGGGGGGCGATCGACTTC. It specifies CASSESGGAIDF.

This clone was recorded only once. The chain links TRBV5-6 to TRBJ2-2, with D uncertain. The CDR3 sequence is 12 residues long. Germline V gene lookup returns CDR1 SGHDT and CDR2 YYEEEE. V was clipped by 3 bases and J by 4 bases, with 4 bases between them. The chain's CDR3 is CASSSTTGELFF. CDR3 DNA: TGTGCCAGCAGCTCGACCACCGGGGAGCTGTTTTTT.

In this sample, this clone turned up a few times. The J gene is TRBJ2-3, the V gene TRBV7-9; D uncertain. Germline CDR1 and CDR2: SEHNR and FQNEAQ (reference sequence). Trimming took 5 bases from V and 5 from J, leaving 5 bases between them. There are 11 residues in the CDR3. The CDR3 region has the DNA TGTGCCAGCAGCGAAATAGATACGCAGTATTTT. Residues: CASSEIDTQYF.

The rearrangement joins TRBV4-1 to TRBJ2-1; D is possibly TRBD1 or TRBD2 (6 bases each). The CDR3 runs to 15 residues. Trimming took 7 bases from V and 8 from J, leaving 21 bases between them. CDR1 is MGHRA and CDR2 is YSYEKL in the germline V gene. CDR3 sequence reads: CASTLREGGPYEQFF. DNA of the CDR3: TGCGCCAGCACCCTAAGGGAAGGGGGGCCCTATGAGCAGTTCTTC.

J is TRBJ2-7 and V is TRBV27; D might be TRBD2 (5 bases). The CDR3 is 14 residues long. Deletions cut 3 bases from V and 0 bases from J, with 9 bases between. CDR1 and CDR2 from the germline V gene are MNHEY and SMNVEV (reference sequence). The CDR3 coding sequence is TGTGCCAGCAGTTTGGAAGAGGGCTCCTACGAGCAGTACTTC. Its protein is CASSLEEGSYEQYF.

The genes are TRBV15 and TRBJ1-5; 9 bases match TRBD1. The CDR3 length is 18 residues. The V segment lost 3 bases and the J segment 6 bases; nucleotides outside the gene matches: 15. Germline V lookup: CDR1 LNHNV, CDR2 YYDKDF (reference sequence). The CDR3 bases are TGTGCCACCAGCAGGGGGGCCCCACAGGGGGCGAATACTCAGCCCCAGCATTTT. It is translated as CATSRGAPQGANTQPQHF.

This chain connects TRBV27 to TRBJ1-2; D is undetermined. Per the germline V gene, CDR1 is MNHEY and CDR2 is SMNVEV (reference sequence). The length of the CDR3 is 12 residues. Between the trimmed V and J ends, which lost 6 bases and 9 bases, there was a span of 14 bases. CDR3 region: CASSPNTISYTF. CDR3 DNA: TGTGCCAGCAGCCCCAATACTATAAGCTACACCTTC.

The CDR3 here is CASSLDRGASTDTQYF. The CDR3 DNA reads TGCGCCAGCAGCTTGGATCGCGGCGCTAGCACAGATACGCAGTATTTT. The J gene is TRBJ2-3, the V gene TRBV5-1; D is unresolved. The CDR3 totals 16 residues. Germline values: CDR1 SGHRS, CDR2 YFSETQ. The V gene lost 0 bases and the J gene lost 0 bases, with 11 bases spanning the gap.

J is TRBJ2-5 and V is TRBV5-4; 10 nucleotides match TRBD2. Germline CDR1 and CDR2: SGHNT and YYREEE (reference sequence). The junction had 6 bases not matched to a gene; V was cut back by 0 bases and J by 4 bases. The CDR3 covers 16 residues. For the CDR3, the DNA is TGTGCCAGCAGCTTGGATTTAGCGGGGGGCGTAGAGACCCAGTACTTC. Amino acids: CASSLDLAGGVETQYF.

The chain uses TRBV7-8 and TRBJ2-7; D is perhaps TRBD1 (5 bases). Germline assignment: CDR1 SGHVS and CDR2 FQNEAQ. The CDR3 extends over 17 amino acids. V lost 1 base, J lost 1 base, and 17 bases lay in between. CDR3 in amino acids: CASSLELGQGDSYEQYF. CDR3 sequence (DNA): TGTGCCAGCAGCTTAGAATTGGGGCAGGGTGATTCCTACGAGCAGTACTTC. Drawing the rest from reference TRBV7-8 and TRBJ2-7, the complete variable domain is GAGVSQSPRYKVAKRGQDVALRCDPISGHVSLFWYQQALGQGPEFLTYFQNEAQLDKSGLPSDRFFAERPEGSVSTLKIQRTQQEDSAVYLCASSLELGQGDSYEQYFGPGTRLTVT.

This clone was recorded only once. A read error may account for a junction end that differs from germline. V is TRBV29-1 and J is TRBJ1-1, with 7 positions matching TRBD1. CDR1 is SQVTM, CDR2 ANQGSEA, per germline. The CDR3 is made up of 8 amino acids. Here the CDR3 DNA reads TGCAGCGTGATCGACAGGGAGTTT. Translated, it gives CSVIDREF. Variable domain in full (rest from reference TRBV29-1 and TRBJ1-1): SAVISQKPSRDICQRGTSLTIQCQVDSQVTMMFWYRQQPGQSLTLIATANQGSEATYESGFVIDKFPISRPNLTFSTLTVSNMSPEDSSIYLCSVIDREFGQGTRLTVV.

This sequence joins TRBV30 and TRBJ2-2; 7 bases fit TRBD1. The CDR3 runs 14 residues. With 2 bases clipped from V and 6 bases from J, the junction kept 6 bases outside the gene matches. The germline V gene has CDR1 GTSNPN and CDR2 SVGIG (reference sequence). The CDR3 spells CAWSYGQAAGELFF. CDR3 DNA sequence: TGTGCCTGGAGTTATGGACAGGCGGCCGGGGAGCTGTTTTTT.

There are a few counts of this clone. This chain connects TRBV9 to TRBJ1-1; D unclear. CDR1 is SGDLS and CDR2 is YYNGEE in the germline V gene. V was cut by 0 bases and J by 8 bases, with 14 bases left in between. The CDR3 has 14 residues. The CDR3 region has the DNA TGTGCCAGCAGCGTAGAGTCCACAGCCCGGGAAGCTTTCTTT. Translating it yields CASSVESTAREAFF.

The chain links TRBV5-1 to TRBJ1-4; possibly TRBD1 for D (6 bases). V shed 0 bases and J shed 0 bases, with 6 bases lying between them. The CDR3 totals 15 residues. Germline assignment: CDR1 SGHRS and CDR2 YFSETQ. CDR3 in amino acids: CASSLGTATNEKLFF. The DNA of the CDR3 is TGCGCCAGCAGCTTGGGGACAGCAACTAATGAAAAACTGTTTTTT.

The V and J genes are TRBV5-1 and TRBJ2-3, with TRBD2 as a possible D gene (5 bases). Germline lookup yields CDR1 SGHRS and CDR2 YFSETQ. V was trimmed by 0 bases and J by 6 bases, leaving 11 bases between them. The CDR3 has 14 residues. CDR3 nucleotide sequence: TGCGCCAGCAGCTTGGAGTCCGGGGTGGATACGCAGTATTTT. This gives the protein CASSLESGVDTQYF.

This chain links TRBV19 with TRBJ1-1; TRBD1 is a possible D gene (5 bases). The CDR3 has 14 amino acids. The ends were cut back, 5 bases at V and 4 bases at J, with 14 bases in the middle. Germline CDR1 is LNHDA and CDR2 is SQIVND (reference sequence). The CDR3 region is CASSRGRMGTEAFF. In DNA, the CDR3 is TGTGCCAGTAGTCGGGGCAGGATGGGCACTGAAGCTTTCTTT.

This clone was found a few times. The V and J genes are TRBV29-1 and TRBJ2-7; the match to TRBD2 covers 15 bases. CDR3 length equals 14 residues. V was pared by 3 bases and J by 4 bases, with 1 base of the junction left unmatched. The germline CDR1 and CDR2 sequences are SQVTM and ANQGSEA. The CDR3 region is CSVDGLAGGYEQYF. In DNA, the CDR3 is TGCAGCGTTGACGGACTAGCGGGGGGGTACGAGCAGTACTTC.

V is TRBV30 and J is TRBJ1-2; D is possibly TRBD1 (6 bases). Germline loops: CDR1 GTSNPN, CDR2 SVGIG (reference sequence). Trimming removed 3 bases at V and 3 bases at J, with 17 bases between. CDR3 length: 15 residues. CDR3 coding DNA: TGTGCCTGGAGAAACAGGGCCGGGGCCTACTATGGCTACACCTTC. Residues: CAWRNRAGAYYGYTF.

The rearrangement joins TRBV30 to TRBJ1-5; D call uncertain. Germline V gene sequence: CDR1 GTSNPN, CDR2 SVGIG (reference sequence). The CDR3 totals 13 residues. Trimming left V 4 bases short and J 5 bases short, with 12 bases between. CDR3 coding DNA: TGTGCCTGGACCCTAGAGCTGGATCAGCCCCAGCATTTT. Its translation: CAWTLELDQPQHF.

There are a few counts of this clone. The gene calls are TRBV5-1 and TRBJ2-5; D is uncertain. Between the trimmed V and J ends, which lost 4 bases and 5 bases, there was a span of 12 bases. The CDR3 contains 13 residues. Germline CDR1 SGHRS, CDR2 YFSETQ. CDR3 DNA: TGCGCCAGCAGCAGTGGGGTTTGGGAGACCCAGTACTTC. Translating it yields CASSSGVWETQYF.

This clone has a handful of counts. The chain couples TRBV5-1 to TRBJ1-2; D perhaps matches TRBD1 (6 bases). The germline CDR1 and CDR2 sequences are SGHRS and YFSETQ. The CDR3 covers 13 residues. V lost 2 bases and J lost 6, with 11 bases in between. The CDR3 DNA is TGCGCCAGCAGCTTAACAGGGCAGGATGGCTACACCTTC. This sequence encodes CASSLTGQDGYTF.

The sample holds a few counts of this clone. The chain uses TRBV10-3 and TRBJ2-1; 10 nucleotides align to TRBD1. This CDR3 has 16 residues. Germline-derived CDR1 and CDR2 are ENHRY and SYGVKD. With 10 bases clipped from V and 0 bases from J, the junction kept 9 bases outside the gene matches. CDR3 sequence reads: CATSGQGDTSYNEQFF. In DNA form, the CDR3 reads TGTGCCACCTCTGGACAGGGGGATACCTCCTACAATGAGCAGTTCTTC.

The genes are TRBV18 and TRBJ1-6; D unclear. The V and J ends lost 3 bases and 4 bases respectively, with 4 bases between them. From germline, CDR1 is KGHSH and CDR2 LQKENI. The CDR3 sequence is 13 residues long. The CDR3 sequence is CASSPDYNSPLHF. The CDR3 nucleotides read TGTGCCAGCTCACCGGATTATAATTCACCCCTCCACTTT. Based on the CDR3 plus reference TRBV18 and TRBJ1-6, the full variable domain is NAGVMQNPRHLVRRRGQEARLRCSPMKGHSHVYWYRQLPEEGLKFMVYLQKENIIDESGMPKERFSAEFPKEGPSILRIQQVVRGDSAAYFCASSPDYNSPLHFGNGTRLTVT.

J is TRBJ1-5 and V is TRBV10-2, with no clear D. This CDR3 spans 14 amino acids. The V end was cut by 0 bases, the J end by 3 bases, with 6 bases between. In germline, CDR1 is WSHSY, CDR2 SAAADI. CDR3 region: CASSESGINQPQHF. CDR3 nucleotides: TGCGCCAGCAGTGAGTCCGGGATCAATCAGCCCCAGCATTTT.